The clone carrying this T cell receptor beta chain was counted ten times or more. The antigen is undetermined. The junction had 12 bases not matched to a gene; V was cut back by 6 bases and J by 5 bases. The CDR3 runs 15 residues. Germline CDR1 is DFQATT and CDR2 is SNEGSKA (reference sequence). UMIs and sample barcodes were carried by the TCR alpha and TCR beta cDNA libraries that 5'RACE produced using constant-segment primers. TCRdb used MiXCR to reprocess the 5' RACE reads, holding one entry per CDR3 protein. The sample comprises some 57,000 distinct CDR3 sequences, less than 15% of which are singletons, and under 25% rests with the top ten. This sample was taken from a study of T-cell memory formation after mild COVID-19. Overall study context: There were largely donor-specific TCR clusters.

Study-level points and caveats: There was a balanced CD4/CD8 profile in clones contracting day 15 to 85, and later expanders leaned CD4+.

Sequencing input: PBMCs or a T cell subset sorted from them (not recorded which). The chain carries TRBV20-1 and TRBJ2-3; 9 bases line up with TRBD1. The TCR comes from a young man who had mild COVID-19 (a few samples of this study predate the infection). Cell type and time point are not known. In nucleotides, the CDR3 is TGCAGTGCCATTGACAGGGGGAATTTTGGAGATACGCAGTATTTT. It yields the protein CSAIDRGNFGDTQYF.